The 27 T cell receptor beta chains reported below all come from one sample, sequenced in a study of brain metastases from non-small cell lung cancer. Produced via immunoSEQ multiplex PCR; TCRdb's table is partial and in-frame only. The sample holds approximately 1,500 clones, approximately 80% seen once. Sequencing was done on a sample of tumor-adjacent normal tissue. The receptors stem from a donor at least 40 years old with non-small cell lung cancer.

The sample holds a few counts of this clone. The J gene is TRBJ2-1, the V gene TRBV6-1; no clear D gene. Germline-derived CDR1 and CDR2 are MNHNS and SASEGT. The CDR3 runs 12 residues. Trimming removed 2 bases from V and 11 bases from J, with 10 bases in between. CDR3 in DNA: TGTGCCAGCAGTGAATATGTGACCCAGCAGTTCTTC. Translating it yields CASSEYVTQQFF.

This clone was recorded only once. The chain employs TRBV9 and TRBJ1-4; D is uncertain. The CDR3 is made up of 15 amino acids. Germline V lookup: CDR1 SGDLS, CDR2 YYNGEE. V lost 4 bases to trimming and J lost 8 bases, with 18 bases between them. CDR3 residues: CASSPHQEGREKLFF. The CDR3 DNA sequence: TGTGCCAGCAGCCCCCATCAGGAAGGAAGAGAAAAACTGTTTTTT.

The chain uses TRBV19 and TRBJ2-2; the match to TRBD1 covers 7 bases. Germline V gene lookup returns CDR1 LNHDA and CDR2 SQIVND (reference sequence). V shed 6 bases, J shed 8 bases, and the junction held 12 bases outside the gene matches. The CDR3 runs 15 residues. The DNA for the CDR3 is TGTGCCAGTAGCCCAGTAGGCCAGGGGGAAGGGGAGCTGTTTTTT. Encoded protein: CASSPVGQGEGELFF. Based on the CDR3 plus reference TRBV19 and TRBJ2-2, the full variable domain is DGGITQSPKYLFRKEGQNVTLSCEQNLNHDAMYWYRQDPGQGLRLIYYSQIVNDFQKGDIAEGYSVSREKKESFPLTVTSAQKNPTAFYLCASSPVGQGEGELFFGEGSRLTVL.

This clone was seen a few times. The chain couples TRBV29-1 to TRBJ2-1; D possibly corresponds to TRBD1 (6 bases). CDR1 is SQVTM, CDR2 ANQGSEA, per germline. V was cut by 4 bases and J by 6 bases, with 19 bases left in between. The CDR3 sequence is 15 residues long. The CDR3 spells CSVVPQRRGGNEQFF. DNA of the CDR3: TGCAGCGTTGTCCCACAGCGGAGAGGGGGCAATGAGCAGTTCTTC.

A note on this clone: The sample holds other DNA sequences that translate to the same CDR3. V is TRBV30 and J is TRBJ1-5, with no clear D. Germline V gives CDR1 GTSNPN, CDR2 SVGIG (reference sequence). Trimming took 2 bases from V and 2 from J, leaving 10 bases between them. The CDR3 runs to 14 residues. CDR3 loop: CAWSTEGGNQPQHF. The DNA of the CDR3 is TGTGCCTGGAGTACGGAGGGAGGCAATCAGCCCCAGCATTTT.

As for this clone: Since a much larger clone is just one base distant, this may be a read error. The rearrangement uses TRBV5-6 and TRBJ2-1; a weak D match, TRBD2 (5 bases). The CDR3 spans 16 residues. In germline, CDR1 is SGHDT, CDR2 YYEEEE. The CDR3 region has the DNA TGTGTCAGCAGCTTGGATCAGCGGAGCTCCTACAATGAGCAGTTCTTC. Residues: CVSSLDQRSSYNEQFF.

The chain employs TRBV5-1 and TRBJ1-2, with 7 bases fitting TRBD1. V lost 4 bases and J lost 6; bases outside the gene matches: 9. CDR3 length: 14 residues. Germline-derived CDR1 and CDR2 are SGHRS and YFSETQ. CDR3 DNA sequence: TGCGCCAGCAGCCCGATCCAGGGGGGTCATGGCTACACCTTC. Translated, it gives CASSPIQGGHGYTF.

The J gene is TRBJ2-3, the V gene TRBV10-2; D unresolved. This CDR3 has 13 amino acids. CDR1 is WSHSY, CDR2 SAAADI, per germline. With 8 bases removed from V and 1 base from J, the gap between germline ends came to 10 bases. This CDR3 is CASGLLGTDTQYF. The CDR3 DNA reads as TGCGCCAGCGGCCTACTGGGCACAGATACGCAGTATTTT.

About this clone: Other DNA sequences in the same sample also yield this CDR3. CDR3: CASSPLRDSQQETQYF. CDR3 bases: TGTGCCAGTAGCCCCTTGAGGGACAGCCAACAAGAGACCCAGTACTTC. V gene TRBV19 combines with J gene TRBJ2-5; 7 nucleotides line up with TRBD1. CDR3 size: 16 residues. Losses at the gene ends were 6 bases for V and 2 bases for J; bases not matched to a gene: 12. The germline gives CDR1 LNHDA, CDR2 SQIVND (reference sequence).

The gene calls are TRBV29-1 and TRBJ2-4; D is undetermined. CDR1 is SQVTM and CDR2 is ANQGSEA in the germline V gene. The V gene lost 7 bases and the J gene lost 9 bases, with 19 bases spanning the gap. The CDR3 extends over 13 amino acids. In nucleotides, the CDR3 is TGCAGCGCCGAATGGGTTAGTAAAGGCATTCAGTACTTC. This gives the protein CSAEWVSKGIQYF.

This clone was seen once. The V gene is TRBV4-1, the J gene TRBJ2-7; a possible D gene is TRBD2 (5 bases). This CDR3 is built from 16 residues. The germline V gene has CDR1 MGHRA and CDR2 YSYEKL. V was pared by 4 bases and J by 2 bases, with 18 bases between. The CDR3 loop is CASSPGGLSQAYEQYF. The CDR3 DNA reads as TGCGCCAGCAGCCCCGGTGGACTTTCACAAGCCTACGAGCAGTACTTC.

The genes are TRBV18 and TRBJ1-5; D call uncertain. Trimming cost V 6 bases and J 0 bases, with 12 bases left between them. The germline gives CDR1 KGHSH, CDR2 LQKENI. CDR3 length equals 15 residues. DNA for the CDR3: TGTGCCAGCTCCGCGGACGGGAATAGCAATCAGCCCCAGCATTTT. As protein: CASSADGNSNQPQHF.

CDR3 sequence: CASRSSGRQADTQYF. The CDR3 DNA follows: TGTGCCAGCAGGTCATCCGGGAGACAGGCAGATACGCAGTATTTT. The V gene is TRBV6-5, the J gene TRBJ2-3; D tentatively reads TRBD1 or TRBD2 (6 bases each). The CDR3 is 15 residues long. Germline V lookup: CDR1 MNHEY, CDR2 SVGAGI. The V and J ends lost 6 bases and 4 bases respectively, with 17 bases between them.

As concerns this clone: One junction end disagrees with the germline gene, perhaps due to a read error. This CDR3 reads CASSQGQGGTDTQYF. The CDR3 region has the DNA TGTGCCAGCAGCCAAGGACAGGGGGGGACAGATACGCAGTATTTT. The J gene is TRBJ2-3, the V gene TRBV4-1; 10 bases are shared with TRBD1. The germline gives CDR1 MGHRA, CDR2 YSYEKL. The CDR3 has 15 amino acids.

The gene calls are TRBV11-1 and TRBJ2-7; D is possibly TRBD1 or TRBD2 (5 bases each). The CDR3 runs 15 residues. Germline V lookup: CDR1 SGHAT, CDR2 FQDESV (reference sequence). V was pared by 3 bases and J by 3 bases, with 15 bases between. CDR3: CASSFSSGPNYEQYF. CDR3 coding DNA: TGTGCCAGCAGCTTTTCCTCGGGACCCAACTACGAGCAGTACTTC.

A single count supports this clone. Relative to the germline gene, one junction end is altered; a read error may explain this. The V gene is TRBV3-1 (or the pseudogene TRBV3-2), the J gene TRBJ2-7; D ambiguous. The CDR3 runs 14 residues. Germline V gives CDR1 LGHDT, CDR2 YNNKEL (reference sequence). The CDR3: CASSQEGPLGSYDF. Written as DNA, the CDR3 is TGTGCCAGCAGCCAAGAAGGGCCCCTCGGTAGCTACGACTTC.

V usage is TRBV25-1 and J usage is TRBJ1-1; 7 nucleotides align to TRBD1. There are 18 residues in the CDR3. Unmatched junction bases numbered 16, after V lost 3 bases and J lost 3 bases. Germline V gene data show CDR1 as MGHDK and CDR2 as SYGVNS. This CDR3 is CASSDWGPNRGSDTEAFF. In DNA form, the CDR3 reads TGTGCCAGCAGTGATTGGGGGCCAAACAGGGGTTCGGACACTGAAGCTTTCTTT. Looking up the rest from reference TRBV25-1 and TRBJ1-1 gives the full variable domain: EADIYQTPRYLVIGTGKKITLECSQTMGHDKMYWYQQDPGMELHLIHYSYGVNSTEKGDLSSESTVSRIRTEHFPLTLESARPSHTSQYLCASSDWGPNRGSDTEAFFGQGTRLTVV.

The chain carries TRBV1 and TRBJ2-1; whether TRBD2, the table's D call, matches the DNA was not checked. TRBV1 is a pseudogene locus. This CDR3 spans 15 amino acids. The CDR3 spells CTSTSSGSSYNEQFF. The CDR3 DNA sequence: TGCACCAGCACATCTAGCGGGAGCTCCTACAATGAGCAGTTCTTC.

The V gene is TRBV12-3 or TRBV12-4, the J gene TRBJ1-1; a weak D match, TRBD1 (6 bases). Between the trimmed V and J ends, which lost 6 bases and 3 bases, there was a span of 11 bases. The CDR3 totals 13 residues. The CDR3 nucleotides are TGTGCCAGCAGCGAACAGGGCGACACTGAAGCTTTCTTT. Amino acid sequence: CASSEQGDTEAFF.

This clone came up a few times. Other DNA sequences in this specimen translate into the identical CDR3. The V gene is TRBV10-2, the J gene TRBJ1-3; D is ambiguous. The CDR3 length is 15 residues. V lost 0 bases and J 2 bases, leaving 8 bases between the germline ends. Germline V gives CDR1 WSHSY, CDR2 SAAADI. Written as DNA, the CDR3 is TGCGCCAGCAGTGAGTCGAGTACCCCTGGAAACACCATATATTTT. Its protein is CASSESSTPGNTIYF.

CDR3 sequence reads: CASIDRGGAGVRNEQFF. In nucleotides, the CDR3 is TGTGCTAGTATAGACAGGGGGGGAGCGGGAGTGCGCAACGAGCAGTTCTTC. This sequence joins TRBV12-5 and TRBJ2-1; TRBD1 is a possible D gene (9 bases). From germline, CDR1 is LGHNT and CDR2 FRNRAP. The CDR3 is made up of 17 amino acids. V lost 8 bases to trimming and J lost 10 bases, with 30 bases between them.

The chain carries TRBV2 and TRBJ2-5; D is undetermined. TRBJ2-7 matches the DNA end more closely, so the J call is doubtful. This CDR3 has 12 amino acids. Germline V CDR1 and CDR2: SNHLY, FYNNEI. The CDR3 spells CASSGSPYEQYF. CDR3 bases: TGTGCCAGCAGTGGGAGCCCCTACGAGCAGTACTTC.

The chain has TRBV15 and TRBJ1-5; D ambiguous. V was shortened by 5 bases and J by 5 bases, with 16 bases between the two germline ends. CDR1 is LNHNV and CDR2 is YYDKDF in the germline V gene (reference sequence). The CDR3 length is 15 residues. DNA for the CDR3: TGTGCCACCAGCGCGACGGGGAGGATTCATCAGCCCCAGCATTTT. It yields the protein CATSATGRIHQPQHF.

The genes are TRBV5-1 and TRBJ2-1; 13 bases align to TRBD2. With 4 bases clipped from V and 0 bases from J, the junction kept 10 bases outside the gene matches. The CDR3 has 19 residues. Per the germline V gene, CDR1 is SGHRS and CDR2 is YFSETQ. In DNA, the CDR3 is TGCGCCAGCAGCCCCGTGGGGACTAGCGGGGTTAGCTCCTACAATGAGCAGTTCTTC. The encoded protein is CASSPVGTSGVSSYNEQFF. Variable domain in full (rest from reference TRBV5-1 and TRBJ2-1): KAGVTQTPRYLIKTRGQQVTLSCSPISGHRSVSWYQQTPGQGLQFLFEYFSETQRNKGNFPGRFSGRQFSNSRSEMNVSTLELGDSALYLCASSPVGTSGVSSYNEQFFGPGTRLTVL.

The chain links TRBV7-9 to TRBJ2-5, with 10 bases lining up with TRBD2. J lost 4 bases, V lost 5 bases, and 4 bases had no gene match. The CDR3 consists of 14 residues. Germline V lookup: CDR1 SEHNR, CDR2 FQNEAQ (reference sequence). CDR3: CASSQRLAGETQYF. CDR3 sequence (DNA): TGTGCCAGCAGCCAGCGACTAGCGGGAGAGACCCAGTACTTC. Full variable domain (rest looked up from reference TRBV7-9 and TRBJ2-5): DTGVSQNPRHKITKRGQNVTFRCDPISEHNRLYWYRQTLGQGPEFLTYFQNEAQLEKSRLLSDRFSAERPKGSFSTLEIQRTEQGDSAMYLCASSQRLAGETQYFGPGTRLLVL.

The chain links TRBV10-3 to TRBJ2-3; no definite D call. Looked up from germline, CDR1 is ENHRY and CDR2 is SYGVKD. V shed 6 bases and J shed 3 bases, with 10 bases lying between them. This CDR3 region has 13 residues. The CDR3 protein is CAISSDGTDTQYF. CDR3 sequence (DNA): TGTGCCATCAGCTCGGACGGTACAGATACGCAGTATTTT.

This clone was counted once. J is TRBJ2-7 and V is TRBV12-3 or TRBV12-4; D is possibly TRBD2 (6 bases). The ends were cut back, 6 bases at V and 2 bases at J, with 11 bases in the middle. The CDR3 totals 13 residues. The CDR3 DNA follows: TGTGCCAGCAGCCGCCCGGGGGCCTACGAGCAGTACTTC. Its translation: CASSRPGAYEQYF.